The entry below describes one TCR beta chain. Sequenced by immunoSEQ multiplex PCR; TCRdb stores in-frame clones only, minus some. The table lists over 200,000 clones, around 90% of them singletons. The data belong to a study of cytomegalovirus exposure and HLA in healthy donors. The source of this sequence is a young woman in good health and CMV-seronegative. Sequencing input: PBMCs.

The CDR3 nucleotides are TGTGCCAGCAGCTTAGGTTCTATCATGAACACTGAAGCTTTCTTT. It yields the protein CASSLGSIMNTEAFF. This chain links TRBV11-2 with TRBJ1-1; D gene uncertain. CDR1 SGHAT and CDR2 FQNNGV come from the germline V gene. The CDR3 consists of 15 residues. Trimming stripped 1 base from V and 0 bases from J, with 9 bases between.